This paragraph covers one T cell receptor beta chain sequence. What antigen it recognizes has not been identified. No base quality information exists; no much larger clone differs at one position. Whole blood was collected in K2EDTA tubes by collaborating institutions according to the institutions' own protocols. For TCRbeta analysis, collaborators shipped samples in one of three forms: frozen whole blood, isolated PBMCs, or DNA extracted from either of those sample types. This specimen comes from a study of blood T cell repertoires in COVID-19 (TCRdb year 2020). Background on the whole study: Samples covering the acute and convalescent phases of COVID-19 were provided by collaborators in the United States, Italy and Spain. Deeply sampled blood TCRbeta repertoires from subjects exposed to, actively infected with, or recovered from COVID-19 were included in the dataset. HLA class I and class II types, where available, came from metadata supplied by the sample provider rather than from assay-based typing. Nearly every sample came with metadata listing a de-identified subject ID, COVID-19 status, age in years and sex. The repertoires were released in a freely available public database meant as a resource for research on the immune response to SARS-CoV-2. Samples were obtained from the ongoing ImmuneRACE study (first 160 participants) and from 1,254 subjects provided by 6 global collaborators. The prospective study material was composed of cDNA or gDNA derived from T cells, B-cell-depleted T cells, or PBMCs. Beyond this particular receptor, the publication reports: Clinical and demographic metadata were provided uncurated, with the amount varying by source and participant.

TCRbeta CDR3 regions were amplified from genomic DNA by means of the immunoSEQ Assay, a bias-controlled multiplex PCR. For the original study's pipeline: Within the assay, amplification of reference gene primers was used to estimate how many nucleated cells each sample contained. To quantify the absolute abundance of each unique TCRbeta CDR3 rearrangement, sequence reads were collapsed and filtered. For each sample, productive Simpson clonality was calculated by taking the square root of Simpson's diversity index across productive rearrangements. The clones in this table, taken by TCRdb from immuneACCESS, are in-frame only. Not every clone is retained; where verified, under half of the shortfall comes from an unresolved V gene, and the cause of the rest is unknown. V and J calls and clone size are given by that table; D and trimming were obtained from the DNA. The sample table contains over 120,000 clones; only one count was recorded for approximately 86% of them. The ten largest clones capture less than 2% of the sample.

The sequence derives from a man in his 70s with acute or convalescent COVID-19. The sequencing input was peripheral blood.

The nucleotide sequence reads TGTGCCAGCCGGACAGGGAGGAACACTGAAGCTTTCTTT. It translates as CASRTGRNTEAFF. Recombination connected TRBV6-5 to TRBJ1-1, and 8 junctional nucleotides match TRBD1. The CDR3 goes from the cysteine to the phenylalanine over 13 residues. Here the CDR3 DNA is all that survives: 39 bases in frame from base 1. V lost 8 bases and J lost 1 base, and the count of bases not matched to a germline gene is 3. The germline V gene specifies MNHEY as CDR1 and SVGAGI as CDR2.